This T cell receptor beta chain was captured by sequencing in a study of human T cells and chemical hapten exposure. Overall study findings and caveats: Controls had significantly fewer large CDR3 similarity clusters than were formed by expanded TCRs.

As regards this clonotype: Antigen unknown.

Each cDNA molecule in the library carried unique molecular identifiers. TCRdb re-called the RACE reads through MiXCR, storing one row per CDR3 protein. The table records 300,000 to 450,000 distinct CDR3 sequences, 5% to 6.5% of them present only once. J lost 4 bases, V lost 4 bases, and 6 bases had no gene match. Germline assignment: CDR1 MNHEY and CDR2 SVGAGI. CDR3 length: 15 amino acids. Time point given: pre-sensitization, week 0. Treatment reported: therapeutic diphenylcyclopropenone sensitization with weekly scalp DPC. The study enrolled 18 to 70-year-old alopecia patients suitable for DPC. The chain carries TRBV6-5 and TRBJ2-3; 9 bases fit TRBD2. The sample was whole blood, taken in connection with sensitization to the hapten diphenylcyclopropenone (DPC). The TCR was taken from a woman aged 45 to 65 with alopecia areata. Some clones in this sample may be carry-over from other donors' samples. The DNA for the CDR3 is TGTGCCAGCAGTTCTAGCGGGATAGGATCAGATACGCAGTATTTT. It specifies CASSSSGIGSDTQYF.